The following is a T cell receptor (beta chain) sequence with its context. As yet, its antigen is unknown. This specimen belongs to a study of T cells in localized non-small cell lung cancer. General study points: Overall survival was longer when the density of T cells in the blood was higher. Tumor showed lower T cell clonality than uninvolved adjacent lung, where it was highest.

The protocol was immunoSEQ multiplex PCR, while the TCRdb copy is restricted to in-frame clones and leaves out a portion. The sample records under 60,000 clones, approximately 90% being singletons. Germline trimming cut 4 bases from V and 4 bases from J; bases unmatched to any gene: 10. Per germline, CDR1 MNHEY and CDR2 SMNVEV (reference sequence). The CDR3 contains 16 residues. The chain carries TRBV27 and TRBJ2-3, with 8 bases aligning to TRBD1. The specimen was peripheral blood, collected before any cancer treatment. The TCR originated in a male donor aged 60 or older with stage III squamous cell lung carcinoma. The CDR3 coding sequence is TGTGCCAGCAGTTATGACAGGGGTGTTTGGCCAGATACGCAGTATTTT. It specifies CASSYDRGVWPDTQYF.